Listed below are T cell receptor beta chains from one sample, sequenced in a study of shared clonotypes between healthy human individuals. Using immunoSEQ multiplex PCR, the repertoire was profiled, and TCRdb retains in-frame clones only, with some absent. Among over 1.4 million clones listed, about 96% were seen once. Sequences were obtained from naive CD4+ T cells sorted from blood. Receptors were obtained from a young man in good health. CDR3s include the opening cysteine and the closing phenylalanine or tryptophan. D genes are given only for firm matches. Expanded clones get a size class; other rows say once, few or many, or leave the size out.

j_call v_call d_call clone_size cdr3_aa cdr3_nt
TRBJ2-1 TRBV25-1 . . CASSDSPYNEQFF TGTGCCAGCAGTGATTCTCCTTACAATGAGCAGTTCTTC
TRBJ1-1 TRBV6-1 . . CASSEDGGGRRHMNTEAFF TGTGCCAGCAGTGAAGATGGTGGGGGACGGAGGCACATGAACACTGAAGCTTTCTTT
TRBJ2-1 TRBV27 TRBD2 . CASSLYRLAGKGNEQFF TGTGCCAGCAGCCTATATCGACTAGCGGGAAAGGGGAATGAGCAGTTCTTC
TRBJ2-3 TRBV29-1 TRBD2 . CSVRLALSTDTQYF TGCAGCGTTAGACTAGCACTGAGCACAGATACGCAGTATTTT
TRBJ2-1 TRBV20-1 . . CSAVASLEQFF TGCAGTGCTGTCGCTAGTCTTGAGCAGTTCTTC
TRBJ2-7 TRBV27 TRBD1 . CASSLGTGSSYEQYF TGTGCCAGCAGTTTAGGGACAGGAAGCTCCTACGAGCAGTACTTC
TRBJ2-7 TRBV7-9 . . CASSSDWSSYEQYF TGTGCCAGCAGCTCCGACTGGTCCTCCTACGAGCAGTACTTC
TRBJ2-7 TRBV9 . . CASSVGAGLSYEQYF TGTGCCAGCAGCGTCGGGGCGGGACTCTCCTACGAGCAGTACTTC
TRBJ1-2 TRBV7-9 . once CASSLASANYGYTF TGTGCCAGCAGCTTAGCTTCAGCTAACTATGGCTACACCTTC
TRBJ2-1 TRBV7-2 . once CASSLDTYNEQFF TGTGCCAGCAGCTTAGATACGTACAATGAGCAGTTCTTC
TRBJ1-3 TRBV28 . . CASSSPRGRSGNTIYF TGTGCCAGCAGTTCCCCCAGGGGCCGCTCTGGAAACACCATATATTTT
TRBJ2-2 TRBV20-1 . . CSARATGELFF TGCAGTGCTAGAGCAACCGGGGAGCTGTTTTTT
TRBJ2-7 TRBV6-1 . . CASRERATYEQYF TGTGCCAGCAGGGAGCGGGCCACCTACGAGCAGTACTTC
TRBJ1-5 TRBV6-6 . . CASSYRGSNQPQHF TGTGCCAGCAGTTACCGGGGAAGCAATCAGCCCCAGCATTTT
TRBJ2-2 TRBV6-1 . . CASSEMGRGGELFF TGTGCCAGCAGTGAAATGGGGCGAGGCGGGGAGCTGTTTTTT
TRBJ1-4 TRBV4-1 TRBD1 . CASSQDRTGANEKLFF TGCGCCAGCAGCCAGGACCGAACAGGGGCCAATGAAAAACTGTTTTTT
TRBJ1-1 TRBV28 . . CASSLQGFGEAFF TGTGCCAGCAGTTTACAGGGGTTCGGTGAAGCTTTCTTT
TRBJ2-1 TRBV27 . . CASREWGATNEQFF TGTGCCAGCCGTGAATGGGGAGCTACCAATGAGCAGTTCTTC
TRBJ2-5 TRBV6-5 TRBD2 once CASSSGVLGGSQYF TGTGCCAGCAGTTCTGGGGTGCTGGGGGGGTCCCAGTACTTC
TRBJ2-7 TRBV6-1 TRBD1 . CASSVTRRRTGTYEQYF TGTGCCAGCAGTGTGACACGCCGACGGACAGGGACGTACGAGCAGTACTTC
TRBJ2-5 TRBV6-6 . . CASSYSGGLQETQYF TGTGCCAGCAGTTACTCAGGGGGGCTACAAGAGACCCAGTACTTC
TRBJ2-1 TRBV2 . . CATYLRQATLDNEQFF TGTGCCACCTACTTGCGGCAGGCCACTCTGGACAATGAGCAGTTCTTC
TRBJ2-5 TRBV15 . . CATSSSLAFGTQYF TGTGCCACCAGCAGCTCCCTAGCGTTCGGGACCCAGTACTTC
TRBJ2-1 TRBV19 TRBD2 . CATTGKREANEQFF TGTGCCACGACAGGGAAGCGGGAGGCGAATGAGCAGTTCTTC
TRBJ1-4 TRBV28 . . CASSPRQEPNEKLFF TGTGCCAGCAGTCCCCGACAGGAACCGAATGAAAAACTGTTTTTT
TRBJ2-5 TRBV15 . once CATSRGRPGQETQYF TGTGCCACCAGCAGAGGACGACCTGGCCAAGAGACCCAGTACTTC
TRBJ1-1 TRBV5-1 . . CASSRWDKTIMWTEAFF TGCGCCAGCAGCCGCTGGGACAAAACTATCATGTGGACTGAAGCTTTCTTT
TRBJ1-3 TRBV5-1 . . CASSRTTHSGNTIYF TGCGCCAGCAGCCGCACCACCCACTCTGGAAACACCATATATTTT
TRBJ1-1 TRBV5-3 . . CARSLGMEAFF TGTGCCAGAAGCTTAGGGATGGAAGCTTTCTTT
TRBJ1-4 TRBV21-1 . once CASSIQGNLTNEKLFF TGTGCCAGCAGCATACAGGGGAATTTGACAAATGAAAAACTGTTTTTT
TRBJ2-1 TRBV5-6 TRBD1 . CASSPRRDRVTYNEQFF TGTGCCAGCAGCCCCCGGAGGGACAGGGTAACCTACAATGAGCAGTTCTTC
TRBJ2-1 TRBV7-6 . . CASSYHQRAGYNEQFF TGTGCCAGCAGCTACCATCAGCGGGCAGGCTACAATGAGCAGTTCTTC
TRBJ2-3 TRBV7-2 . . CASSSRWDTQYF TGTGCCAGCAGCTCGAGGTGGGATACGCAGTATTTT
TRBJ1-5 TRBV28 . . CASSFNLGLDQPQHF TGTGCCAGCAGTTTTAATTTGGGTTTAGATCAGCCCCAGCATTTT
TRBJ2-3 TRBV7-9 TRBD2 . CASSLLAASTDTQYF TGTGCCAGCAGCTTACTAGCGGCTAGCACAGATACGCAGTATTTT
TRBJ1-1 TRBV5-1 . . CASSLSAGNTEAFF TGCGCCAGCAGCTTGAGTGCAGGGAATACTGAAGCTTTCTTT